The clone carrying this T cell receptor beta chain was observed once. Its antigen is not identified. The data belong to a study of Ad26.COV2.S vaccination and SARS-CoV-2 variants. Documented treatment: some 20 received Ad26.COV2.S at low or high dose, single or two shots; about five received placebo; per-sample allocation not given. Specimens were obtained on day 63 following the first vaccine or placebo injection. What was given as vaccine was an Ad26 vector encoding Wuhan-strain SARS-CoV-2 spike. Libraries were prepared by immunoSEQ multiplex PCR; TCRdb keeps only in-frame clonotypes and omits some of them. The table records about 450,000 clones, 85% to 90% of them present only once. Whole-study findings and limits: It was reported that spike-specific CD8+ and CD4+ T cell responses were substantially broad after vaccination.

This specimen was peripheral blood, taken in a trial of Ad26.COV2.S vaccine versus placebo. The source of this sequence is a person between 18 and 65 years old who received the Ad26.COV2.S COVID-19 vaccine or a placebo.

The CDR3: CASSFGGGFRNQPQHF. The CDR3 DNA is TGTGCCAGCAGTTTCGGCGGGGGGTTCCGCAATCAGCCCCAGCATTTT. The genes are TRBV6-2 or TRBV6-3 and TRBJ1-5, with D possibly matching TRBD1 (5 bases). From germline, CDR1 is MNHEY and CDR2 SVGEGT. Trimming cost V 4 bases and J 2 bases, with 15 bases left between them. The CDR3 has 16 residues.